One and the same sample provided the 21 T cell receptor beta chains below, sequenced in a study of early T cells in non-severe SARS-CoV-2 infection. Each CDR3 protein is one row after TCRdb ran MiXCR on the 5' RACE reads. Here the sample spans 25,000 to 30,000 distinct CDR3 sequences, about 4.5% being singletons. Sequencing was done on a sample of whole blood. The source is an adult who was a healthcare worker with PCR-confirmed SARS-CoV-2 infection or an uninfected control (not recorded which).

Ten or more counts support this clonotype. This CDR3 is CASSPGTSGRAYEQYF. In DNA form, the CDR3 reads TGTGCCAGCAGCCCGGGGACTAGCGGGAGGGCCTACGAGCAGTACTTC. V usage is TRBV7-9 and J usage is TRBJ2-7; TRBD2 agrees at 16 bases. The length of the CDR3 is 16 residues. Germline-derived CDR1 and CDR2 are SEHNR and FQNEAQ (reference sequence). The V segment lost 5 bases and the J segment 2 bases; nucleotides outside the gene matches: 3.

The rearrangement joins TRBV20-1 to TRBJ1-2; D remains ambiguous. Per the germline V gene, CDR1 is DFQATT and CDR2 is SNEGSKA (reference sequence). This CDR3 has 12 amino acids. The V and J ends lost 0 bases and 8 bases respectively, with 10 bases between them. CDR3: CSARDWRVGYTF. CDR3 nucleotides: TGCAGTGCTAGAGATTGGCGGGTCGGCTACACCTTC.

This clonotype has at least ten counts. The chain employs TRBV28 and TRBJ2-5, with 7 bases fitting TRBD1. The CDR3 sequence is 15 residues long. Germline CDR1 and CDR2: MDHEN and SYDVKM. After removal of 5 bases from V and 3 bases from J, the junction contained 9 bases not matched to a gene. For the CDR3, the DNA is TGTGCCAGCAGTCGCCCCGGGACAGCTAAAGAGACCCAGTACTTC. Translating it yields CASSRPGTAKETQYF.

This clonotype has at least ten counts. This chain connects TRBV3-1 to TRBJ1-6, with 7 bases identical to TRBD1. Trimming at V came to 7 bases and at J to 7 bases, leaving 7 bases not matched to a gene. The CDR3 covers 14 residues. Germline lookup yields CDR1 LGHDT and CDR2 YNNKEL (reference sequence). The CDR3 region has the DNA TGTGCCAGCACTCGGGACAGCGGAAATTCACCCCTCCACTTT. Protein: CASTRDSGNSPLHF.

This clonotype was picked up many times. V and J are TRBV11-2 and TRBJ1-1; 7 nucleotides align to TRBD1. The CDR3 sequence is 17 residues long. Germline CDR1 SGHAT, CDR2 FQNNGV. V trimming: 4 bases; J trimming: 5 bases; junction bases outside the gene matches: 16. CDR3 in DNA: TGTGCCAGCAGCTCACCAACCTTTCACAGGGGACAAACTGAAGCTTTCTTT. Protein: CASSSPTFHRGQTEAFF.

DNA for the CDR3: TGTGCCAGCAGCTTAACGCCTTCCACCAGAGATACGCAGTATTTT. It translates to CASSLTPSTRDTQYF. This chain connects TRBV7-7 to TRBJ2-3; D unresolved. The germline V and J ends were trimmed by 2 bases and 5 bases, with 14 bases remaining between them. Germline CDR1 SSHAT, CDR2 FNYEAQ (reference sequence). This CDR3 region has 15 residues.

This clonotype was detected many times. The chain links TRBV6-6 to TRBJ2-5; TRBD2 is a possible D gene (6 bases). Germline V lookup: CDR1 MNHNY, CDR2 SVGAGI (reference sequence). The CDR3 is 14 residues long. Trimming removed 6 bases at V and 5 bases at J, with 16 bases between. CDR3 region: CASSGSTSRETQYF. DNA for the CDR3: TGTGCCAGCAGCGGGAGTACAAGTCGGGAGACCCAGTACTTC.

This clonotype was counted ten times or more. CDR3 nucleotide sequence: TGTGCCAGCAGTTTAGGTGGTAGTGTTGAAGCTTTCTTT. Translating gives CASSLGGSVEAFF. The V call is TRBV27, the J call TRBJ1-1; D is ambiguous. Germline CDR1 and CDR2: MNHEY and SMNVEV (reference sequence). The CDR3 has 13 residues. Deletions cut 2 bases from V and 7 bases from J, with 11 bases between.

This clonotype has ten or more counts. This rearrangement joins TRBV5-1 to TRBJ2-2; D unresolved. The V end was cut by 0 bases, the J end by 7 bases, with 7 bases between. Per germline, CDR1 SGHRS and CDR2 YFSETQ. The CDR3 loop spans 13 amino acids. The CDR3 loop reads CASSLDGNGELFF. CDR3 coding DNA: TGCGCCAGCAGCTTGGATGGTAACGGGGAGCTGTTTTTT.

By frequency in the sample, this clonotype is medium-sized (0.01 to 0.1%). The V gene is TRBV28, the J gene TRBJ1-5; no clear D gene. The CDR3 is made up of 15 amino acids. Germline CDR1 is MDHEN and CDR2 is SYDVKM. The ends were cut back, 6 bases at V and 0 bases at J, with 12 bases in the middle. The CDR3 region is CASRMTLYSNQPQHF. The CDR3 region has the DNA TGTGCCAGCAGAATGACACTTTATAGCAATCAGCCCCAGCATTTT. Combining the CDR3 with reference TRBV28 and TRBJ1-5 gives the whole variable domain DVKVTQSSRYLVKRTGEKVFLECVQDMDHENMFWYRQDPGLGLRLIYFSYDVKMKEKGDIPEGYSVSREKKERFSLILESASTNQTSMYLCASRMTLYSNQPQHFGDGTRLSIL.

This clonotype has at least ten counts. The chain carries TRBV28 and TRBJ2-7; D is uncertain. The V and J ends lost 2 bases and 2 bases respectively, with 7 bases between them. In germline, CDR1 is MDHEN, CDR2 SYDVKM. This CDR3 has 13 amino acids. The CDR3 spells CASSLGRAYEQYF. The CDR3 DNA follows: TGTGCCAGCAGTTTAGGACGGGCCTACGAGCAGTACTTC.

CDR3 in amino acids: CASSSGTSSTYEQYF. In DNA form, the CDR3 reads TGCGCCAGCAGCTCGGGGACTTCCAGCACCTACGAGCAGTACTTC. The rearrangement joins TRBV5-1 to TRBJ2-7, with a possible D match to TRBD2 (6 bases). In germline, CDR1 is SGHRS, CDR2 YFSETQ. V lost 3 bases and J lost 2, with 15 bases in between. CDR3 length: 15 residues.

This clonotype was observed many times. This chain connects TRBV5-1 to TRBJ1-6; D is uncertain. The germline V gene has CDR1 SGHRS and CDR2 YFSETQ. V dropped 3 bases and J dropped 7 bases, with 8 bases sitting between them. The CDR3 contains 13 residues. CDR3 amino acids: CASSSKRNSPLHF. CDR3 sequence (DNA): TGCGCCAGCAGCTCCAAGAGGAATTCACCCCTCCACTTT. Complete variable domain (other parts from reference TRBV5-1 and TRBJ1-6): KAGVTQTPRYLIKTRGQQVTLSCSPISGHRSVSWYQQTPGQGLQFLFEYFSETQRNKGNFPGRFSGRQFSNSRSEMNVSTLELGDSALYLCASSSKRNSPLHFGNGTRLTVT.

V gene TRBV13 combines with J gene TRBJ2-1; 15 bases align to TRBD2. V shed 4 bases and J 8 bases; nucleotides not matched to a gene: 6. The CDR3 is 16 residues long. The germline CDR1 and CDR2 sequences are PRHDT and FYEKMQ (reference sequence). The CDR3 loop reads CASSSRTSGRAYEQFF. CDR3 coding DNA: TGTGCCAGCAGCTCCCGGACTAGCGGGAGGGCCTATGAGCAGTTCTTC.

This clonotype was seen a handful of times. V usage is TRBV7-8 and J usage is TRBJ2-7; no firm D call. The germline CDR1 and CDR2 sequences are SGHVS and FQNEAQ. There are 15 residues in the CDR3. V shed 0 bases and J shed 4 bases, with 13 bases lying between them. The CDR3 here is CASSLARTSSYEQYF. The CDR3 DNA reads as TGTGCCAGCAGCTTAGCCCGGACCTCAAGTTACGAGCAGTACTTC.

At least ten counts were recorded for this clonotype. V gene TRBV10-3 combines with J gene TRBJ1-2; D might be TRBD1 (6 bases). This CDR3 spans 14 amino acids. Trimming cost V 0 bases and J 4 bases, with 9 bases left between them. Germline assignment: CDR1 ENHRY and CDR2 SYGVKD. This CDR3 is CAISESHRVYGYTF. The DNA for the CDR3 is TGTGCCATCAGTGAGTCTCACAGGGTCTATGGCTACACCTTC.

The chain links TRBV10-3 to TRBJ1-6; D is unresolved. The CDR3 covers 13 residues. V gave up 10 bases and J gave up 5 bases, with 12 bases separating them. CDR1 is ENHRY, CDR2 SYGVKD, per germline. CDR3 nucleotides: TGTGCCACCTCCGGAAACAATAATTCACCCCTCCACTTT. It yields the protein CATSGNNNSPLHF.

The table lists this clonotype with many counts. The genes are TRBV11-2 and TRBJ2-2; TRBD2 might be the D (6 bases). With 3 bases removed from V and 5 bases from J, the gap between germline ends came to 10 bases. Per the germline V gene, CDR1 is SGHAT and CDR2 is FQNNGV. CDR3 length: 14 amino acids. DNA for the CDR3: TGTGCCAGCAGCTTGATTGCGGGAACCGGGGAGCTGTTTTTT. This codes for CASSLIAGTGELFF.

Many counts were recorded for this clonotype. In nucleotides, the CDR3 is TGTGCCAGCAGCCCCCGGACTAGCCTTACCTACAATGAGCAGTTCTTC. It codes for CASSPRTSLTYNEQFF. This chain links TRBV9 with TRBJ2-1; 8 bases are shared with TRBD2. CDR3 length: 16 amino acids. After removal of 4 bases from V and 2 bases from J, the junction contained 8 bases not matched to a gene. CDR1 SGDLS and CDR2 YYNGEE come from the germline V gene.

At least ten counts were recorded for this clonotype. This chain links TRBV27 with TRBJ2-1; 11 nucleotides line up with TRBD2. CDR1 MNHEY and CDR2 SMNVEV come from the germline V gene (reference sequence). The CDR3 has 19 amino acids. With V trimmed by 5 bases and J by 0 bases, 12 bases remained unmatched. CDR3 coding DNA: TGTGCCAGCAGTGGCCTGAGGACTAGCGGGTTCAGCTCCTACAATGAGCAGTTCTTC. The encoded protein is CASSGLRTSGFSSYNEQFF.

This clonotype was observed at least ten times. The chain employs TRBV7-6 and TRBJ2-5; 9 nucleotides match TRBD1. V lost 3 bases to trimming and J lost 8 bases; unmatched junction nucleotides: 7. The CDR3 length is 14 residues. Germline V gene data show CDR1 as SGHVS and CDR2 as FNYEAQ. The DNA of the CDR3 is TGTGCCAGCAGCTTCACGTCGACAGGGGGTACCCAGTACTTC. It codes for CASSFTSTGGTQYF.